This T cell receptor beta chain came from a study of T cell changes during pregnancy in multiple sclerosis. Produced via immunoSEQ multiplex PCR; TCRdb's table is partial and in-frame only. Here the sample spans around 34,000 clones, 94% being singletons. This CDR3 has 13 residues. In germline, CDR1 is LGHNA, CDR2 YSLEER. Trimming cost V 2 bases and J 7 bases, with 6 bases left between them. This clone was found a few times. This sequence joins TRBV4-3 and TRBJ1-6; D gene unclear. Sequencing used CD4+ T cells from peripheral blood mononuclear cells, obtained in the second trimester of pregnancy. This TCR was recovered from a female donor with multiple sclerosis, enrolled in a pregnancy study. The CDR3 DNA reads TGCGCCAGCAGCCAAACGACAAATTCACCCCTCCACTTT. This codes for CASSQTTNSPLHF.